The clone carrying this TCR beta chain showed up just once. The data were taken from a study of cytomegalovirus exposure and HLA in healthy donors. The PCR was carried out with 60 Vbeta primers and 13 Jbeta primers. Assay used: immunoSEQ multiplex PCR; TCRdb lists only in-frame clones, some missing. Of approximately 74,000 clones in the sample, approximately 80% were seen once. This CDR3 has 16 residues. The V segment lost 1 base and the J segment 4 bases; nucleotides outside the gene matches: 6. The V gene's germline CDR1 is SGHVS and CDR2 FQNEAQ. The sequence came from a woman aged 30 to 39 in good health and CMV-seronegative. V is TRBV7-8 and J is TRBJ1-5, with 8 bases matching TRBD1. Sequencing input: PBMCs. CDR3 residues: CASSLGWRQGNQPQHF. For the CDR3, the DNA is TGTGCCAGCAGCTTAGGGTGGAGACAGGGGAATCAGCCCCAGCATTTT. Full variable domain (missing parts from reference TRBV7-8 and TRBJ1-5): GAGVSQSPRYKVAKRGQDVALRCDPISGHVSLFWYQQALGQGPEFLTYFQNEAQLDKSGLPSDRFFAERPEGSVSTLKIQRTQQEDSAVYLCASSLGWRQGNQPQHFGDGTRLSIL.